The 18 T cell receptor beta chains below all came from one sample that was sequenced in a study of vaccination and CD4 T cells after COVID-19. Time point here: late sampling 161 to 241 days after vaccination in a few convalescent patients. Treatment of the sample: approximately 9-day PBMC culture with coronavirus spike peptide pools or control peptides (ViraFEST assay). Cultured CD4+ T cell DNA was sequenced using the Oncomine TCR Beta short-read assay. TCRdb passed the PCR reads through MiXCR, listing each CDR3 protein once. This table holds approximately 20,000 distinct CDR3 sequences, about 43% found once. These TCRs' antigens remain unknown. The source was CD4+ T cells from blood, cultured in vitro, collected about 7 months after SARS-CoV-2 vaccination. These receptors were taken from a human donor who had recovered from COVID-19.

This chain connects TRBV20-1 to TRBJ2-5; the D gene is possibly TRBD1 (5 bases). V was cut by 3 bases and J by 6 bases, with 20 bases left in between. The CDR3 contains 15 residues. CDR1 and CDR2 (germline): DFQATT, SNEGSKA (reference sequence). CDR3 DNA: TGCAGTGCTAGGGGGCAGCCACCGTTGCGGCAGACCCAGTACTTC. Translation gives CSARGQPPLRQTQYF.

A few counts support this clonotype. The chain joins TRBV7-3 to TRBJ2-1, with 9 bases that match TRBD1. Germline CDR1 SGHTA, CDR2 FQGTGA. Trimming removed 5 bases from V and 5 bases from J; junction bases left unmatched: 4. CDR3 length: 14 residues. Here the CDR3 DNA reads TGTGCCAGCAGCGTGACAGGGGGGGACAATGAGCAGTTCTTC. Translated: CASSVTGGDNEQFF.

The chain recombines TRBV6-1 with TRBJ1-2; D uncertain. From germline, CDR1 is MNHNS and CDR2 SASEGT. Trimming pared 7 bases from V and 4 bases from J, leaving 16 bases between. This CDR3 is 14 amino acids long. The CDR3 DNA reads as TGTGCCAGCAACCCGGGAGGACCGTTCTATGGCTACACCTTC. It is translated as CASNPGGPFYGYTF.

The gene calls are TRBV2 and TRBJ2-1; D is possibly TRBD1 (6 bases). The CDR3 has 13 amino acids. Germline V gene data show CDR1 as SNHLY and CDR2 as FYNNEI. Trimming pared 4 bases from V and 4 bases from J, leaving 8 bases between. Here the CDR3 DNA reads TGTGCCAGCAGTGGGGGGACATACAATGAGCAGTTCTTC. Translating it yields CASSGGTYNEQFF. Full variable domain (outside the CDR3, taken from reference TRBV2 and TRBJ2-1): EPEVTQTPSHQVTQMGQEVILRCVPISNHLYFYWYRQILGQKVEFLVSFYNNEISEKSEIFDDQFSVERPDGSNFTLKIRSTKLEDSAMYFCASSGGTYNEQFFGPGTRLTVL.

The chain joins TRBV15 to TRBJ1-2; D call uncertain. V was trimmed by 2 bases and J by 10 bases, leaving 11 bases between them. The CDR3 runs to 12 residues. CDR1 is LNHNV and CDR2 is YYDKDF in the germline V gene (reference sequence). In DNA form, the CDR3 reads TGTGCCACCAGCAGATCCAAGACGGACTACACCTTC. The encoded protein is CATSRSKTDYTF. Filled out from reference TRBV15 and TRBJ1-2, the complete variable domain reads DAMVIQNPRYQVTQFGKPVTLSCSQTLNHNVMYWYQQKSSQAPKLLFHYYDKDFNNEADTPDNFQSRRPNTSFCFLDIRSPGLGDTAMYLCATSRSKTDYTFGSGTRLTVV.

The table lists this clonotype with a few counts. This sequence joins TRBV20-1 and TRBJ1-1; 7 nucleotides line up with TRBD1. CDR3 length: 14 residues. Trimming took 5 bases from V and 4 from J; bases not matched to a gene: 10. CDR1 is DFQATT and CDR2 is SNEGSKA in the germline V gene (reference sequence). DNA of the CDR3: TGCAGTGCTGGGCCCTTTTACAGGGGCACTGAAGCTTTCTTT. This codes for CSAGPFYRGTEAFF.

This clonotype has more than one count but fewer than ten. The chain has TRBV7-8 and TRBJ2-5, with TRBD2 identical over 8 bases. Germline V gene lookup returns CDR1 SGHVS and CDR2 FQNEAQ. The length of the CDR3 is 14 residues. V lost 5 bases, J lost 2 bases, and 4 bases stayed unmatched. CDR3 loop: CASSPRLAQETQYF. CDR3 in DNA: TGTGCCAGCAGCCCAAGACTAGCGCAAGAGACCCAGTACTTC.

The genes are TRBV7-9 and TRBJ1-5; D gene ambiguous. The germline V gene encodes CDR1 SEHNR and CDR2 FQNEAQ (reference sequence). The length of the CDR3 is 16 residues. Between the trimmed V and J ends, which lost 5 bases and 0 bases, there was a span of 14 bases. In DNA, the CDR3 is TGTGCCAGCAGCCAGTGGACCGGTCTTAGCAATCAGCCCCAGCATTTT. It encodes CASSQWTGLSNQPQHF.

The chain is built from TRBV2 and TRBJ1-2, with D possibly being TRBD1 (6 bases). V lost 7 bases and J 0 bases, leaving 9 bases between the germline ends. The CDR3 sequence is 13 residues long. Germline V gene lookup returns CDR1 SNHLY and CDR2 FYNNEI. CDR3 region: CASTGGANYGYTF. As DNA, the CDR3 is TGTGCCAGCACCGGGGGCGCTAACTATGGCTACACCTTC.

This clonotype came up a few times. The chain links TRBV7-3 to TRBJ2-3; 13 bases agree with TRBD2. The CDR3 runs to 16 residues. V shed 2 bases, J shed 5 bases, and the junction held 4 bases outside the gene matches. Per germline, CDR1 SGHTA and CDR2 FQGTGA. CDR3 coding DNA: TGTGCCAGCAGCTTATCACTAGCGGGGGGGCAAGATACGCAGTATTTT. Translation: CASSLSLAGGQDTQYF. Drawing the rest from reference TRBV7-3 and TRBJ2-3, the complete variable domain is GAGVSQTPSNKVTEKGKYVELRCDPISGHTALYWYRQSLGQGPEFLIYFQGTGAADDSGLPNDRFFAVRPEGSVSTLKIQRTERGDSAVYLCASSLSLAGGQDTQYFGPGTRLTVL.

The chain joins TRBV18 to TRBJ2-5; D uncertain. V shed 0 bases and J shed 4 bases, with 9 bases lying between them. Per germline, CDR1 KGHSH and CDR2 LQKENI. There are 14 residues in the CDR3. The CDR3 reads CASSPPGSPETQYF. DNA of the CDR3: TGTGCCAGCTCACCACCGGGGTCCCCAGAGACCCAGTACTTC.

The chain recombines TRBV20-1 with TRBJ2-7, with 11 bases that match TRBD2. This CDR3 has 14 residues. The germline V gene encodes CDR1 DFQATT and CDR2 SNEGSKA (reference sequence). With V trimmed by 2 bases and J by 2 bases, 2 bases remained unmatched. The CDR3 is CSARLAGGTYEQYF. The CDR3 DNA follows: TGCAGTGCTAGACTAGCGGGAGGTACCTACGAGCAGTACTTC.

V is TRBV6-1 and J is TRBJ1-2; 7 nucleotides agree with TRBD1. The CDR3 has 11 amino acids. The V and J ends lost 2 bases and 14 bases, in that order; junction bases with no gene match: 5. CDR1 and CDR2 from the germline V gene are MNHNS and SASEGT. CDR3 sequence reads: CASSEPTGRTF. CDR3 nucleotides: TGTGCCAGCAGTGAACCGACAGGGCGTACCTTC.

This clonotype appeared a few times. Its ends do not fully match the called genes, so a read error is possible. The V gene is TRBV7-7, the J gene TRBJ2-1; D may be TRBD1 or TRBD2 (5 bases each). CDR3 size: 14 residues. Looked up from germline, CDR1 is SSHAT and CDR2 is FNYEAQ (reference sequence). The CDR3 here is CASSLGGGSTEQFF. CDR3 DNA: TGTGCTAGCAGCTTAGGTGGGGGTTCGACAGAGCAGTTCTTC.

Sample share makes this clonotype medium-sized. This chain uses TRBV11-3 with TRBJ2-5; 11 bases agree with TRBD2. Germline V gives CDR1 SGHNT, CDR2 YENEEA. The CDR3 totals 14 residues. With V trimmed by 3 bases and J by 11 bases, 8 bases remained unmatched. CDR3: CASSLTSGAALQYF. The CDR3 DNA reads TGTGCCAGCAGCTTGACTAGCGGGGCCGCACTACAGTACTTC.

The chain carries TRBV5-4 and TRBJ2-5, with D perhaps TRBD1 (6 bases). Trimming pared 4 bases from V and 2 bases from J, leaving 15 bases between. The CDR3 has 15 amino acids. Germline CDR1 and CDR2: SGHNT and YYREEE (reference sequence). As DNA, the CDR3 is TGTGCCAGCAGCCGTGGTGGGCAGGGGCAAGAGACCCAGTACTTC. Translated, it gives CASSRGGQGQETQYF.

V gene TRBV6-1 combines with J gene TRBJ2-1; the D gene is possibly TRBD2 (5 bases). Trimming pared 5 bases from V and 4 bases from J, leaving 6 bases between. The germline V gene has CDR1 MNHNS and CDR2 SASEGT. The CDR3 is 12 residues long. The CDR3 DNA reads as TGTGCCAGCAGTACTAGGTACAATGAGCAGTTCTTC. It translates to CASSTRYNEQFF.

The chain couples TRBV5-6 to TRBJ1-2; D ambiguous. CDR1 SGHDT and CDR2 YYEEEE come from the germline V gene. V was cut by 2 bases and J by 0 bases, with 2 bases left in between. This CDR3 has 12 residues. The CDR3 bases are TGTGCCAGCAGCTTCCCTAACTATGGCTACACCTTC. This translates into CASSFPNYGYTF.